Below are 15 T cell receptor beta chains sequenced from a single sample in a study of tissue T cells after allogeneic stem cell transplantation. Assay used: immunoSEQ multiplex PCR; TCRdb lists only in-frame clones, some missing. This table holds more than 9,000 clones, around two thirds found once. The source material was tissue from the right colon, sampled at autopsy. These TCRs come from a woman aged 18-50 years with breast cancer.

The rearrangement links TRBV30 to TRBJ2-2; D is perhaps TRBD1 (6 bases). CDR3 length: 13 residues. Germline assignment: CDR1 GTSNPN and CDR2 SVGIG (reference sequence). CDR3 coding DNA: TGTGCTGGAGACAGGACGAACACCGGGGAGCTGTTTTTT. Amino acid sequence: CAGDRTNTGELFF.

The CDR3 DNA reads as TGTGCCAGCAGTCCCCGGGGCAGGGAGATCAATCAGCCCCAGCATTTT. Its protein product is CASSPRGREINQPQHF. The chain joins TRBV27 to TRBJ1-5; D possibly corresponds to TRBD1 (5 bases). This CDR3 contains 16 residues. V was shortened by 5 bases and J by 3 bases, with 17 bases between the two germline ends. Germline V CDR1 and CDR2: MNHEY, SMNVEV (reference sequence).

V is TRBV4-1 and J is TRBJ1-5, with D hard to call. The V end lost 0 bases, the J end lost 6 bases, and 12 bases lay between the germline ends. This CDR3 has 15 residues. Germline CDR1 MGHRA, CDR2 YSYEKL. The CDR3 region has the DNA TGCGCCAGCAGCCAAGAGGTCGCGGGGAGTCAGCCCCAGCATTTT. Amino acids: CASSQEVAGSQPQHF.

The rearrangement links TRBV12-2 to TRBJ1-2. TRBV12-2 is tagged as a pseudogene. The CDR3 has 13 amino acids. The CDR3 here is CASRLAGVYGYTF. The CDR3 nucleotides are TGTGCAAGTCGCTTAGCTGGCGTCTATGGCTACACCTTC.

This clone showed up just once. The V call is TRBV5-4, the J call TRBJ2-3; 14 bases fit TRBD2. Germline V gene data show CDR1 as SGHNT and CDR2 as YYREEE (reference sequence). V shed 3 bases and J 5 bases; nucleotides not matched to a gene: 5. The CDR3 is 16 amino acids. Here the CDR3 reads CASSSGLAGAEDTQYF. In DNA, the CDR3 is TGTGCCAGCAGCTCGGGACTAGCGGGGGCAGAAGATACGCAGTATTTT.

The chain employs TRBV5-5 and TRBJ2-7; 7 bases fit TRBD1. The CDR3 has 14 amino acids. Per germline, CDR1 SGHKS and CDR2 YYEKEE (reference sequence). V lost 4 bases and J lost 2; bases outside the gene matches: 6. The CDR3 coding sequence is TGTGCCAGCAGCCAGGGACAGTTAGCCTACGAGCAGTACTTC. It translates to CASSQGQLAYEQYF.

The chain has TRBV5-4 and TRBJ2-7, with a tentative D call TRBD2 (5 bases). V was clipped by 2 bases and J by 0 bases, with 15 bases between them. Germline V gene lookup returns CDR1 SGHNT and CDR2 YYREEE (reference sequence). This CDR3 has 16 amino acids. The CDR3 DNA reads as TGTGCCAGCAGCTTCTTTGAAAGCGGTAGCTCCTACGAGCAGTACTTC. Translating it yields CASSFFESGSSYEQYF.

V and J are TRBV30 and TRBJ1-3, with a weak D call TRBD1 (5 bases). The CDR3 length is 13 residues. Trimming pared 5 bases from V and 4 bases from J, leaving 12 bases between. Germline values: CDR1 GTSNPN, CDR2 SVGIG (reference sequence). The CDR3: CAWGQGGGNTIYF. The DNA for the CDR3 is TGTGCCTGGGGCCAGGGTGGAGGAAACACCATATATTTT.

The J gene is TRBJ2-7, the V gene TRBV5-1, with a weak D call TRBD1 (5 bases). V was clipped by 1 base and J by 6 bases, with 11 bases between them. There are 13 residues in the CDR3. Per the germline V gene, CDR1 is SGHRS and CDR2 is YFSETQ. The CDR3 DNA reads as TGCGCCAGCAGCTTGCTCTCAGGGTCCGAGCAGTACTTC. Translation gives CASSLLSGSEQYF.

This clone occurred a few times. The rearrangement links TRBV2 to TRBJ1-1, with D tentatively TRBD1 (5 bases). The germline CDR1 and CDR2 sequences are SNHLY and FYNNEI. The CDR3 contains 12 residues. Trimming pared 8 bases from V and 3 bases from J, leaving 10 bases between. CDR3 in DNA: TGTGCCAGCCTTTGGGGGGACACTGAAGCTTTCTTT. Amino acid sequence: CASLWGDTEAFF.

The chain employs TRBV18 and TRBJ2-3; D is uncertain. V was trimmed by 3 bases and J by 1 base, leaving 11 bases between them. The CDR3 spans 15 residues. Germline CDR1 reads KGHSH; CDR2 reads LQKENI. Here the CDR3 DNA reads TGTGCCAGCTCACCGACGGGCTTTGGCACAGATACGCAGTATTTT. It translates to CASSPTGFGTDTQYF.

The V and J genes are TRBV4-3 and TRBJ2-2; TRBD1 aligns across 8 bases. The V gene's germline CDR1 is LGHNA and CDR2 YSLEER. After removal of 0 bases from V and 7 bases from J, the junction contained 7 bases not matched to a gene. This CDR3 spans 16 amino acids. CDR3 residues: CASSQEGRGLGGELFF. CDR3 in DNA: TGCGCCAGCAGCCAAGAAGGCAGGGGGCTTGGCGGGGAGCTGTTTTTT.

CDR3 protein: CASSPYGGGSYNSPLHF. The CDR3 DNA reads TGTGCCAGCAGTCCTTACGGCGGGGGCTCCTATAATTCACCCCTCCACTTT. The V and J genes are TRBV28 and TRBJ1-6; possible D gene TRBD1, 5 bases. The CDR3 loop spans 17 amino acids. Germline-derived CDR1 and CDR2 are MDHEN and SYDVKM. Trimming cost V 5 bases and J 0 bases, with 14 bases left between them. Drawing the rest from reference TRBV28 and TRBJ1-6, the complete variable domain is DVKVTQSSRYLVKRTGEKVFLECVQDMDHENMFWYRQDPGLGLRLIYFSYDVKMKEKGDIPEGYSVSREKKERFSLILESASTNQTSMYLCASSPYGGGSYNSPLHFGNGTRLTVT.

This rearrangement joins TRBV28 to TRBJ1-2, with a tentative D call TRBD1 (5 bases). V lost 11 bases and J 4 bases, leaving 20 bases between the germline ends. This CDR3 is 14 amino acids long. Per the germline V gene, CDR1 is MDHEN and CDR2 is SYDVKM. The CDR3 is CAGGTWGRTYGYTF. In DNA form, the CDR3 reads TGTGCCGGCGGCACCTGGGGACGGACCTATGGCTACACCTTC.

V and J are TRBV11-2 and TRBJ1-1; no reliable D call. The germline V gene has CDR1 SGHAT and CDR2 FQNNGV. This CDR3 is 15 amino acids long. Deletions cut 5 bases from V and 5 bases from J, with 18 bases between. The CDR3: CASSTAFLRGTEAFF. The CDR3 bases are TGTGCCAGCAGCACCGCCTTTTTGCGGGGTACTGAAGCTTTCTTT.